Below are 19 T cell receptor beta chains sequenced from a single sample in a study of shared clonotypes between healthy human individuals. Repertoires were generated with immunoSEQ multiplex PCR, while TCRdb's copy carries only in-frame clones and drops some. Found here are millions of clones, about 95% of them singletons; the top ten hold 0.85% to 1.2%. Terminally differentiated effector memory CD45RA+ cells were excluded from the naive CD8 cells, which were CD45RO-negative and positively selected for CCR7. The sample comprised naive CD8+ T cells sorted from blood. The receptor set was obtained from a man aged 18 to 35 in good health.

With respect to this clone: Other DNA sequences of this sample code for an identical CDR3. The CDR3 sequence is CASSVGQGAYEQYF. The CDR3 DNA follows: TGTGCCAGCAGCGTAGGACAGGGGGCTTACGAGCAGTACTTC. This chain joins TRBV9 and TRBJ2-7; 10 bases line up with TRBD1. The germline V gene encodes CDR1 SGDLS and CDR2 YYNGEE. The CDR3 has 14 residues. The V segment lost 0 bases and the J segment 4 bases; nucleotides outside the gene matches: 1. The variable domain in full, with the rest retrieved from reference TRBV9 and TRBJ2-7, is DSGVTQTPKHLITATGQRVTLRCSPRSGDLSVYWYQQSLDQGLQFLIQYYNGEERAKGNILERFSAQQFPDLHSELNLSSLELGDSALYFCASSVGQGAYEQYFGPGTRLTVT.

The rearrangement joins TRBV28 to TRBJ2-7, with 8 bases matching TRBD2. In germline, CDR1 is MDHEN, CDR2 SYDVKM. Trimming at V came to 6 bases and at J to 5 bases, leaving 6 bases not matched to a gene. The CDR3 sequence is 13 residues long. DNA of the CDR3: TGTGCCAGCAGACCCAGCGGGGGAGACGAGCAGTACTTC. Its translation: CASRPSGGDEQYF.

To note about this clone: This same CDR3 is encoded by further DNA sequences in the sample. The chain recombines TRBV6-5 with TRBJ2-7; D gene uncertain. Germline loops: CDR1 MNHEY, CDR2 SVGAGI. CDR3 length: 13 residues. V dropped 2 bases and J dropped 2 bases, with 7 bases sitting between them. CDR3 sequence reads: CASSYASTYEQYF. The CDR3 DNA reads TGTGCCAGCAGTTACGCGTCTACCTACGAGCAGTACTTC.

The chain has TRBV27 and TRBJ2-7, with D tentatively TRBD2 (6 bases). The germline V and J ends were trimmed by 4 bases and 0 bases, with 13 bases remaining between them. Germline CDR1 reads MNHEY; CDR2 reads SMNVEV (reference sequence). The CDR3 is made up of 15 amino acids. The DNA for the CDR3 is TGTGCCAGCAGTTACCGCGGGATGAGCTCCTACGAGCAGTACTTC. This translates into CASSYRGMSSYEQYF.

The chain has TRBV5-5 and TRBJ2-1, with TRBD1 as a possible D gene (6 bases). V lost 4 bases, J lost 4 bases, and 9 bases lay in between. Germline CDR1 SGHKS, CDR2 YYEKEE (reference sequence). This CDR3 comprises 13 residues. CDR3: CASSPRGYNEQFF. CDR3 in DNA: TGTGCCAGCAGCCCCAGGGGATACAATGAGCAGTTCTTC.

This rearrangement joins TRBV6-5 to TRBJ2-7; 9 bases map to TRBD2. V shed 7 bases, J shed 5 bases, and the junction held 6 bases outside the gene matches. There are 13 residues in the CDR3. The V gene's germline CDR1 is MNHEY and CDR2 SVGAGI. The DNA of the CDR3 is TGTGCCAGCACCATGGGACTAGCCAACGAGCAGTACTTC. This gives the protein CASTMGLANEQYF.

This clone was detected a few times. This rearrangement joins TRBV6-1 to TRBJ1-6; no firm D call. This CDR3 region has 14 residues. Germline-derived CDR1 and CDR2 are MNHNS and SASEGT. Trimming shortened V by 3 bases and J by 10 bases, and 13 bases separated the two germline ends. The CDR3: CASSEPLPISPLHF. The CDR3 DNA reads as TGTGCCAGCAGTGAGCCCTTGCCAATCTCACCCCTCCACTTT.

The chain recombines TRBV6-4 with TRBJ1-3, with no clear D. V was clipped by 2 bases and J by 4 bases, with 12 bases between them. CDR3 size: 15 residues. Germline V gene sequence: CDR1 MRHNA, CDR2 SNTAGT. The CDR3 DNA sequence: TGTGCCAGCAGTGACGGCAGAACGTCCGGAAACACCATATATTTT. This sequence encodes CASSDGRTSGNTIYF.

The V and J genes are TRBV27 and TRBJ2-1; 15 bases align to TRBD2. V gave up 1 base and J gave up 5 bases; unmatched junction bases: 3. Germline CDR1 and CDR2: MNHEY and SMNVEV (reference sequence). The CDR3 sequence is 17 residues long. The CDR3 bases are TGTGCCAGCAGTTTATTCGGGACTAGCGGGAGGAACAATGAGCAGTTCTTC. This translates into CASSLFGTSGRNNEQFF.

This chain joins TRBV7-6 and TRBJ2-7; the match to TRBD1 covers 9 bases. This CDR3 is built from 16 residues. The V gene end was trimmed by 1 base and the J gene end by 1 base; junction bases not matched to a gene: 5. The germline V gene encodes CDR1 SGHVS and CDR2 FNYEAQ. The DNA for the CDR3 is TGTGCCAGCAGCTTAGATCCGGGACAGGGATCCTACGAGCAGTACTTC. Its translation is CASSLDPGQGSYEQYF.

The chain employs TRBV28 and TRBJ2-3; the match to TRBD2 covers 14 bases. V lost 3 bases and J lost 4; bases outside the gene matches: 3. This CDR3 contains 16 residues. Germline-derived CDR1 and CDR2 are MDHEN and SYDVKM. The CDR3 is CASSLTSGGEADTQYF. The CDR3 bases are TGTGCCAGCAGTTTGACTAGCGGGGGGGAGGCAGATACGCAGTATTTT. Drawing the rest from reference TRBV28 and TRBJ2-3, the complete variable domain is DVKVTQSSRYLVKRTGEKVFLECVQDMDHENMFWYRQDPGLGLRLIYFSYDVKMKEKGDIPEGYSVSREKKERFSLILESASTNQTSMYLCASSLTSGGEADTQYFGPGTRLTVL.

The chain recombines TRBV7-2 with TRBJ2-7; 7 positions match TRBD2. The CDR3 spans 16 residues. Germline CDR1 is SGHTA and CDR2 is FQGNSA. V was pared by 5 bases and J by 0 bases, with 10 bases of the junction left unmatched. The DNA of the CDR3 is TGTGCCAGCAGCCCCATAGGGTTAGCGGGCTCCTACGAGCAGTACTTC. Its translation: CASSPIGLAGSYEQYF. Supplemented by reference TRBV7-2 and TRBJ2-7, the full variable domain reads GAGVSQSPSNKVTEKGKDVELRCDPISGHTALYWYRQSLGQGLEFLIYFQGNSAPDKSGLPSDRFSAERTGGSVSTLTIQRTQQEDSAVYLCASSPIGLAGSYEQYFGPGTRLTVT.

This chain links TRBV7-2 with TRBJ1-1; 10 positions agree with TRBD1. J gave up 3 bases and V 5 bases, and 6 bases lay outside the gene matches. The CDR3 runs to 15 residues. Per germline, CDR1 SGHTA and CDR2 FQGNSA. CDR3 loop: CASSEQGQGYTEAFF. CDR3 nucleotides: TGTGCCAGCAGCGAACAGGGACAGGGGTACACTGAAGCTTTCTTT.

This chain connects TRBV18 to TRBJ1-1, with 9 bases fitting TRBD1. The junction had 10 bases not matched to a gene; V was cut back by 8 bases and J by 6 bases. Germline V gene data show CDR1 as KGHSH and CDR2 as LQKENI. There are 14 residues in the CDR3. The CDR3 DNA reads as TGTGCCAGCCAGGGGACAGGGTCGTCCGCTGAAGCTTTCTTT. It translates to CASQGTGSSAEAFF.

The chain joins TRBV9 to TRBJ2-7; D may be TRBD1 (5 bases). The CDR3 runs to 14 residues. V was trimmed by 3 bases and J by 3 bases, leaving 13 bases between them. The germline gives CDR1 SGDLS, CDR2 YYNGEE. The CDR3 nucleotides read TGTGCCAGCAGCGGAAGACAGCGCGACTACGAGCAGTACTTC. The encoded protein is CASSGRQRDYEQYF.

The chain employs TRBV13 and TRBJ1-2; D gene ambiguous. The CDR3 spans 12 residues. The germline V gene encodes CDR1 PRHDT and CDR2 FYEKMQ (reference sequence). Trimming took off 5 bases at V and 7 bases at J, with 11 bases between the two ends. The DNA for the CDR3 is TGTGCCAGCAGCCACGGTAGCAGTGGCTACACCTTC. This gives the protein CASSHGSSGYTF.

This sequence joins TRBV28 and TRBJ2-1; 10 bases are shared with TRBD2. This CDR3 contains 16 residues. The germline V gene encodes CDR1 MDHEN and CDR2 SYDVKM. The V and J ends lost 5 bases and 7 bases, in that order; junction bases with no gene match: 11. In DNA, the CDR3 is TGTGCCAGCAGTCCGCTGGGAGCGGGGGGGCAGAATGAGCAGTTCTTC. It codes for CASSPLGAGGQNEQFF.

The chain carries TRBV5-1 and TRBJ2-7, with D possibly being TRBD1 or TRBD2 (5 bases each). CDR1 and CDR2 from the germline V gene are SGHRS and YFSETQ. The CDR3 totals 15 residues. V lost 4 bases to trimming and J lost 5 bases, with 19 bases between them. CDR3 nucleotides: TGCGCCAGCAGCCAGGACGGATGGGGGACGGACGAGCAGTACTTC. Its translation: CASSQDGWGTDEQYF.

The CDR3 coding sequence is TGTGCCAGTAGGTCTTTGAACGCACGGCAGTTCTTC. Amino acids: CASRSLNARQFF. The rearrangement joins TRBV19 to TRBJ2-1; D call uncertain. V lost 6 bases and J 12 bases, leaving 15 bases between the germline ends. CDR1 LNHDA and CDR2 SQIVND come from the germline V gene (reference sequence). The CDR3 contains 12 residues.